The next 10 T cell receptor beta chains were all read from a single sample in a study of shared clonotypes between healthy human individuals. This table comes from immunoSEQ multiplex PCR, and its TCRdb copy is limited to in-frame clones, with some not included. The sample records about 490,000 clones, roughly 80% being singletons. The sequenced material came from PBMCs. All receptors come from a middle-aged woman in good health. Some clones in this sample may be carry-over from other donors' samples.

The V gene is TRBV6-6, the J gene TRBJ1-2; 8 bases align to TRBD1. The CDR3 spans 16 residues. The germline CDR1 and CDR2 sequences are MNHNY and SVGAGI (reference sequence). The trim removed 1 base at V and 0 bases at J, leaving 4 bases unmatched. The CDR3 coding sequence is TGTGCCAGCAGTTACTGGGGACAGGACCCTAACTATGGCTACACCTTC. It codes for CASSYWGQDPNYGYTF.

This clone was counted a few times. This chain links TRBV10-2 with TRBJ2-2, with D perhaps matching TRBD2 (5 bases). V shed 6 bases and J shed 6 bases, with 11 bases lying between them. CDR1 and CDR2 from the germline V gene are WSHSY and SAAADI. This CDR3 contains 13 residues. CDR3 protein: CASRPGLSGELFF. In DNA, the CDR3 is TGCGCCAGCAGACCCGGACTCTCCGGGGAGCTGTTTTTT.

J is TRBJ2-7 and V is TRBV5-1; D possibly corresponds to TRBD2 (5 bases). Germline lookup yields CDR1 SGHRS and CDR2 YFSETQ. This CDR3 comprises 15 residues. V shed 0 bases and J shed 0 bases, with 10 bases lying between them. CDR3 sequence: CASSLVSGYSYEQYF. CDR3 bases: TGCGCCAGCAGCTTGGTATCGGGATACTCCTACGAGCAGTACTTC.

The rearrangement joins TRBV7-3 to TRBJ1-1; 7 nucleotides line up with TRBD1. The CDR3 has 13 amino acids. Unmatched junction bases numbered 3, after V lost 4 bases and J lost 4 bases. Germline CDR1 reads SGHTA; CDR2 reads FQGTGA. The CDR3 coding sequence is TGTGCCAGCAGCTCCAGGGGGGCCACTGAAGCTTTCTTT. This encodes CASSSRGATEAFF.

The chain is built from TRBV9 and TRBJ2-3; D is ambiguous. There are 12 residues in the CDR3. Germline assignment: CDR1 SGDLS and CDR2 YYNGEE. V dropped 0 bases and J dropped 6 bases, with 5 bases sitting between them. CDR3 nucleotide sequence: TGTGCCAGCAGCGTAGACCTGGATACGCAGTATTTT. Translating gives CASSVDLDTQYF.

This clone was seen once. The V and J genes are TRBV15 and TRBJ1-2; possibly TRBD1 for D (6 bases). This CDR3 is 15 amino acids long. The germline V gene encodes CDR1 LNHNV and CDR2 YYDKDF (reference sequence). Trimming removed 1 base from V and 1 base from J, with 10 bases in between. CDR3 DNA sequence: TGTGCCACCAGCAGAGCCATCAGGGGTAACTATGGCTACACCTTC. It translates to CATSRAIRGNYGYTF. The complete variable domain, with remaining parts taken from reference TRBV15 and TRBJ1-2, reads DAMVIQNPRYQVTQFGKPVTLSCSQTLNHNVMYWYQQKSSQAPKLLFHYYDKDFNNEADTPDNFQSRRPNTSFCFLDIRSPGLGDTAMYLCATSRAIRGNYGYTFGSGTRLTVV.

This clone was seen only a few times. This sequence joins TRBV5-6 and TRBJ2-7; tentative D call: TRBD2 (5 bases). The CDR3 totals 13 residues. V was trimmed by 3 bases and J by 2 bases, leaving 9 bases between them. Germline V CDR1 and CDR2: SGHDT, YYEEEE. The CDR3 DNA follows: TGTGCCAGCAGCTCGGGGTCGGCCTACGAGCAGTACTTC. Amino acid sequence: CASSSGSAYEQYF. The whole variable domain, remainder taken from reference TRBV5-6 and TRBJ2-7, is DAGVTQSPTHLIKTRGQQVTLRCSPKSGHDTVSWYQQALGQGPQFIFQYYEEEERQRGNFPDRFSGHQFPNYSSELNVNALLLGDSALYLCASSSGSAYEQYFGPGTRLTVT.

This CDR3 reads CASSLDRTSGKLTDTQYF. The CDR3 DNA follows: TGTGCCAGCAGCTTAGACCGGACTAGCGGGAAACTCACAGATACGCAGTATTTT. This chain connects TRBV7-2 to TRBJ2-3; 12 nucleotides match TRBD2. V shed 1 base and J 2 bases; nucleotides not matched to a gene: 7. The CDR3 spans 18 residues. CDR1 and CDR2 (germline): SGHTA, FQGNSA.

The J gene is TRBJ2-2, the V gene TRBV28; D tentatively fits TRBD1 or TRBD2 (6 bases each). This CDR3 comprises 15 residues. The V gene lost 7 bases and the J gene lost 3 bases, with 15 bases spanning the gap. The germline CDR1 and CDR2 sequences are MDHEN and SYDVKM. The CDR3 reads CASTRGGYHTGELFF. CDR3 nucleotide sequence: TGTGCCAGCACACGAGGGGGGTATCACACCGGGGAGCTGTTTTTT.

The J gene is TRBJ2-7, the V gene TRBV7-3; 10 bases fit TRBD1. Per the germline V gene, CDR1 is SGHTA and CDR2 is FQGTGA. The trim removed 5 bases at V and 8 bases at J, leaving 12 bases unmatched. The CDR3 sequence is 15 residues long. CDR3 in DNA: TGTGCCAGCAGCGCGACAGGGGGCTCGGCGGGACAGCAGTACTTC. The encoded protein is CASSATGGSAGQQYF.